Each of the 21 T cell receptor beta chains below was sequenced from the same sample in a study of cytomegalovirus exposure and HLA in healthy donors. The PCR contained 60 Vbeta and 13 Jbeta primers. Method: immunoSEQ multiplex PCR; TCRdb's copy keeps in-frame clones and lacks some. The table shows roughly 150,000 clones, with roughly 74% occurring only once. The sequencing input was PBMCs. The receptor source for this set is a man between 18 and 29 years old in good health and CMV-seropositive.

V and J are TRBV28 and TRBJ2-7; a weak D match, TRBD1 (6 bases). The CDR3 extends over 15 amino acids. Germline V gives CDR1 MDHEN, CDR2 SYDVKM. The V end was cut by 5 bases, the J end by 6 bases, with 20 bases between. In nucleotides, the CDR3 is TGTGCCAGCAGTCTTACATCCACCGGGACATCCGAGCAGTACTTC. It is translated as CASSLTSTGTSEQYF.

Concerning this clone itself: Its ends do not fully match the called genes, so a read error is possible. This rearrangement joins TRBV13 to TRBJ2-2, with D perhaps TRBD2 (6 bases). From germline, CDR1 is PRHDT and CDR2 FYEKMQ (reference sequence). This CDR3 comprises 15 residues. As DNA, the CDR3 is TGTCCCAGCAGCTTGGGTGGGGGGTACACCGGGGAGCTGTTTTTT. Its translation: CPSSLGGGYTGELFF. The whole variable domain, filled in from reference TRBV13 and TRBJ2-2, reads AAGVIQSPRHLIKEKRETATLKCYPIPRHDTVYWYQQGPGQDPQFLISFYEKMQSDKGSIPDRFSAQQFSDYHSELNMSSLELGDSALYFCPSSLGGGYTGELFFGEGSRLTVL.

This clone was detected a few times. This chain connects TRBV27 to TRBJ1-2; possibly TRBD1 for D (6 bases). This CDR3 is built from 12 residues. Germline values: CDR1 MNHEY, CDR2 SMNVEV (reference sequence). Trimming shortened V by 6 bases and J by 4 bases, and 9 bases separated the two germline ends. As DNA, the CDR3 is TGTGCCAGCAGCCGAGGGGGCTATGGCTACACCTTC. It yields the protein CASSRGGYGYTF.

The chain is built from TRBV2 and TRBJ1-1; D not certain. Trimming shortened V by 6 bases and J by 7 bases, and 15 bases separated the two germline ends. CDR3 size: 13 residues. The germline CDR1 and CDR2 sequences are SNHLY and FYNNEI. The CDR3 sequence is CASRGVEQSEAFF. For the CDR3, the DNA is TGTGCCAGCAGGGGTGTGGAGCAGAGTGAAGCTTTCTTT. The entire variable domain, with the rest obtained from reference TRBV2 and TRBJ1-1, is as follows: EPEVTQTPSHQVTQMGQEVILRCVPISNHLYFYWYRQILGQKVEFLVSFYNNEISEKSEIFDDQFSVERPDGSNFTLKIRSTKLEDSAMYFCASRGVEQSEAFFGQGTRLTVV.

This rearrangement joins TRBV6-4 to TRBJ2-5; 7 bases are shared with TRBD2. The DNA end is a closer match to TRBJ2-7, so the J assignment may be wrong. CDR1 is MRHNA and CDR2 is SNTAGT in the germline V gene. This CDR3 has 16 residues. The CDR3 sequence: CASSDWFRLAENEQYF. CDR3 DNA: TGTGCCAGCAGTGACTGGTTTAGGCTAGCGGAGAACGAGCAGTACTTC.

This chain connects TRBV2 to TRBJ2-2, with 7 bases aligning to TRBD1. CDR1 and CDR2 from the germline V gene are SNHLY and FYNNEI. The CDR3 runs 15 residues. V was pared by 5 bases and J by 3 bases, with 6 bases of the junction left unmatched. The CDR3 spells CASSQDRSDTGELFF. The DNA of the CDR3 is TGTGCCAGCAGTCAGGACAGGAGCGACACCGGGGAGCTGTTTTTT.

CDR3 amino acids: CASSASTGGKAFF. The CDR3 DNA reads TGTGCCAGCAGTGCCTCCACAGGAGGGAAGGCGTTCTTC. The chain recombines TRBV25-1 with TRBJ2-1; D perhaps matches TRBD2 (6 bases). The V end lost 4 bases, the J end lost 15 bases, and 19 bases lay between the germline ends. Germline loops: CDR1 MGHDK, CDR2 SYGVNS. There are 13 residues in the CDR3.

In the case of this clone: Within the sample, other DNA sequences also encode this same CDR3. The chain uses TRBV7-6 and TRBJ2-1; no reliable D call. CDR3 length: 12 residues. Germline-derived CDR1 and CDR2 are SGHVS and FNYEAQ. V was clipped by 2 bases and J by 5 bases, with 4 bases between them. The CDR3 loop is CASSLRDNEQFF. The CDR3, as DNA: TGTGCCAGCAGCTTACGGGACAATGAGCAGTTCTTC.

The rearrangement links TRBV30 to TRBJ1-2; 7 bases line up with TRBD1. This CDR3 is built from 16 residues. The germline V gene has CDR1 GTSNPN and CDR2 SVGIG (reference sequence). V trimming: 4 bases; J trimming: 0 bases; junction bases outside the gene matches: 11. The CDR3 sequence is CAWTLGQSRPNYGYTF. CDR3 DNA sequence: TGTGCCTGGACCCTGGGACAGAGTCGCCCTAACTATGGCTACACCTTC.

In the case of this clone: Relative to the germline gene, one junction end is altered; a read error may explain this. The rearrangement uses TRBV7-7 and TRBJ2-2, with a possible D match to TRBD2 (6 bases). CDR3 length: 14 residues. The V gene's germline CDR1 is SSHAT and CDR2 FNYEAQ (reference sequence). The CDR3 spells CASSPPEGGGELFF. The DNA of the CDR3 is TGTGCTAGCAGCCCCCCGGAGGGTGGCGGGGAGCTGTTTTTT. The variable domain in full, with the rest retrieved from reference TRBV7-7 and TRBJ2-2, is GAGVSQSPRYKVTKRGQDVTLRCDPISSHATLYWYQQALGQGPEFLTYFNYEAQPDKSGLPSDRFSAERPEGSISTLTIQRTEQRDSAMYRCASSPPEGGGELFFGEGSRLTVL.

This clone was seen only a few times. The rearrangement joins TRBV29-1 to TRBJ2-1; the D gene is possibly TRBD1 (5 bases). The CDR3 is made up of 14 amino acids. V lost 2 bases and J lost 5, with 13 bases in between. Germline V gene lookup returns CDR1 SQVTM and CDR2 ANQGSEA. The CDR3 DNA sequence: TGCAGCGTTGAACGCCGACAGAAAAACAATGAGCAGTTCTTC. It codes for CSVERRQKNNEQFF.

The rearrangement uses TRBV28 and TRBJ1-4, with 10 bases matching TRBD1. Germline CDR1 reads MDHEN; CDR2 reads SYDVKM. The CDR3 length is 14 residues. The V gene end was trimmed by 6 bases and the J gene end by 3 bases; junction bases not matched to a gene: 1. In DNA, the CDR3 is TGTGCCAGCAGCGGGACAGGGGCTAATGAAAAACTGTTTTTT. Translated: CASSGTGANEKLFF.

The chain combines TRBV6-5 with TRBJ2-5; 8 positions agree with TRBD1. CDR1 is MNHEY, CDR2 SVGAGI, per germline. CDR3 length: 14 residues. J gave up 2 bases and V 5 bases, and 4 bases lay outside the gene matches. CDR3 sequence (DNA): TGTGCCAGCAGTCGGACAGGGCGGCAAGAGACCCAGTACTTC. It specifies CASSRTGRQETQYF.

This chain connects TRBV6-1 to TRBJ1-5; 10 positions agree with TRBD1. After removal of 3 bases from V and 6 bases from J, the junction contained 8 bases not matched to a gene. The germline V gene has CDR1 MNHNS and CDR2 SASEGT. There are 16 residues in the CDR3. This CDR3 is CASSDNVGTGAQPQHF. DNA of the CDR3: TGTGCCAGCAGTGATAATGTGGGGACAGGGGCTCAGCCCCAGCATTTT.

This rearrangement joins TRBV28 to TRBJ2-6, with 8 positions matching TRBD2. This CDR3 has 17 residues. CDR1 is MDHEN, CDR2 SYDVKM, per germline. J gave up 0 bases and V 3 bases, and 4 bases lay outside the gene matches. The CDR3 spells CASSFGGRTSGANVLTF. Here the CDR3 DNA reads TGTGCCAGCAGTTTTGGCGGGAGGACCTCTGGGGCCAACGTCCTGACTTTC.

This clone was detected only once. The chain carries TRBV28 and TRBJ2-3, with TRBD2 matching 12 bases. The CDR3 spans 15 residues. The V and J ends lost 7 bases and 4 bases, in that order; junction bases with no gene match: 6. CDR1 and CDR2 from the germline V gene are MDHEN and SYDVKM. Here the CDR3 DNA reads TGTGCCAGCATTAGACTAGCGGGAGCGTCAGATACGCAGTATTTT. It yields the protein CASIRLAGASDTQYF. The full variable domain, its missing parts supplied by reference TRBV28 and TRBJ2-3, is DVKVTQSSRYLVKRTGEKVFLECVQDMDHENMFWYRQDPGLGLRLIYFSYDVKMKEKGDIPEGYSVSREKKERFSLILESASTNQTSMYLCASIRLAGASDTQYFGPGTRLTVL.

The chain joins TRBV29-1 to TRBJ2-1; TRBD2 agrees at 15 bases. This CDR3 has 15 amino acids. Germline trimming cut 3 bases from V and 6 bases from J; bases unmatched to any gene: 3. CDR1 is SQVTM and CDR2 is ANQGSEA in the germline V gene. CDR3 region: CSVEGLAGGGNEQFF. DNA of the CDR3: TGCAGCGTTGAGGGACTAGCGGGAGGAGGCAATGAGCAGTTCTTC.

The chain has TRBV7-9 and TRBJ2-3, with 8 nucleotides matching TRBD2. The V and J ends lost 3 bases and 6 bases, in that order; junction bases with no gene match: 5. Looked up from germline, CDR1 is SEHNR and CDR2 is FQNEAQ (reference sequence). The CDR3 runs 14 residues. In DNA form, the CDR3 reads TGTGCCAGCAGCTTGGGGGTAGCGGGGGATACGCAGTATTTT. Amino acid sequence: CASSLGVAGDTQYF.

The rearrangement links TRBV5-4 to TRBJ2-7; D is possibly TRBD2 (5 bases). Germline assignment: CDR1 SGHNT and CDR2 YYREEE (reference sequence). CDR3 length equals 14 residues. V gave up 3 bases and J gave up 2 bases, with 12 bases separating them. The CDR3 here is CASSSRTPPYEQYF. The CDR3 bases are TGTGCCAGCAGCTCCCGGACTCCCCCCTACGAGCAGTACTTC.

This clone was recorded once. The chain carries TRBV5-1 and TRBJ2-6; D unclear. The V gene lost 7 bases and the J gene lost 1 base, with 3 bases spanning the gap. Germline V gene sequence: CDR1 SGHRS, CDR2 YFSETQ. The CDR3 runs 12 residues. The DNA of the CDR3 is TGCGCCAGCCTTTCTGGGGCCAACGTCCTGACTTTC. This sequence encodes CASLSGANVLTF.

The V gene is TRBV28, the J gene TRBJ1-1; possibly TRBD1 for D (5 bases). The length of the CDR3 is 13 residues. Germline values: CDR1 MDHEN, CDR2 SYDVKM. Trimming pared 6 bases from V and 1 base from J, leaving 9 bases between. The CDR3 DNA sequence: TGTGCCAGCAGCTGGGGGGGGAACACTGAAGCTTTCTTT. Encoded protein: CASSWGGNTEAFF. Drawing the rest from reference TRBV28 and TRBJ1-1, the complete variable domain is DVKVTQSSRYLVKRTGEKVFLECVQDMDHENMFWYRQDPGLGLRLIYFSYDVKMKEKGDIPEGYSVSREKKERFSLILESASTNQTSMYLCASSWGGNTEAFFGQGTRLTVV.